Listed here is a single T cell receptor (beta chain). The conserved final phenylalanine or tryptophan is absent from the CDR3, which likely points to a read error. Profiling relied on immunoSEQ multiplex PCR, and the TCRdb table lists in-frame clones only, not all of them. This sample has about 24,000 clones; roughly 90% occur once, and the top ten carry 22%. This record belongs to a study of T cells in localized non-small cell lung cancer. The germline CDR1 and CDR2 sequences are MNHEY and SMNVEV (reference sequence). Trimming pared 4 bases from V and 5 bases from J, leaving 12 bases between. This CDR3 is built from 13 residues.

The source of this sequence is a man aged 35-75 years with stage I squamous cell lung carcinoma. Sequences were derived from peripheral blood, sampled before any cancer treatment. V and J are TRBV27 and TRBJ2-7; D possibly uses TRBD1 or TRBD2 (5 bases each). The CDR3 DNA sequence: TGTGCCAGCAGTTATCAACTGGGACACGAGCAGTACCTC. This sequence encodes CASSYQLGHEQYL.